This T cell receptor (beta chain) was found in a study of cytomegalovirus exposure and HLA in healthy donors. Nominal health characterized the donors when sampled, though unrecorded immune exposures were likely. General study findings and limits: Altogether, 150 to 200 TCR beta chains were recorded as cytomegalovirus-associated. There were some public TCRs occurring in many donors, but most TCR sequences were rare. There were reportedly fewer N-insertions in an Asian-associated ancestry cluster than the roughly 670-donor mean, in a later analysis.

The germline gives CDR1 SGHKS, CDR2 YYEKEE (reference sequence). V was clipped by 4 bases and J by 7 bases; unmatched bases: 10. The CDR3 covers 15 residues. Comments on this clone: Its antigen is not known.

This PCR relied on a set of 60 Vbeta primers and 13 Jbeta primers. Repertoires were generated with immunoSEQ multiplex PCR, while TCRdb's copy carries only in-frame clones and drops some. This table holds roughly 100,000 clones, around two thirds found once. The chain joins TRBV5-5 to TRBJ1-5, with 8 bases that match TRBD1. Sequenced sample: PBMCs. The clonotype originates from a woman between 45 and 60 years old in good health and CMV-seronegative. CDR3 sequence: CASSPGMDRAQPQHF. The DNA for the CDR3 is TGTGCCAGCAGCCCGGGAATGGACAGGGCACAGCCCCAGCATTTT.